This record concerns one T cell receptor beta chain sequence. Its specificity is unknown. Once obtained from cultured CD4+ T cells, the DNA was sequenced using the Oncomine TCR Beta short-read assay. TCRdb processed the PCR reads anew with MiXCR; each CDR3 protein has one entry. Of about 18,000 distinct CDR3 sequences in the sample, 40% to 65% are singletons; the top ten hold 17%. This sample was taken from a study of vaccination and CD4 T cells after COVID-19. Study as a whole: Some control cultures received a CEFX pool, which served as the positive control. Others received an HIV-1 Nef pool or no peptide.

Treatment specified: approximately 10-day PBMC culture with coronavirus spike peptide pools or control peptides (ViraFEST assay). With roughly 10 ug/ml peptide pools and approximately 10 IU/ml IL-2, PBMCs were cultured at about 2.2 million per well. CDR1 and CDR2 (germline): SGHNT, YENEEA. The CDR3 is 16 residues long. V trimming: 2 bases; J trimming: 4 bases; junction bases outside the gene matches: 7. The chain combines TRBV11-3 with TRBJ2-2; 7 positions agree with TRBD2. The sequencing here drew on CD4+ T cells from blood, cultured in vitro, taken before SARS-CoV-2 vaccination. The sequence was collected from a human donor who had recovered from COVID-19. The CDR3 bases are TGTGCCAGCAGCTTAAGCGGGACGTCGCCCACCGGGGAGCTGTTTTTT. It specifies CASSLSGTSPTGELFF.